Shown below are 29 T cell receptor beta chains from a single sample sequenced in a study of spatial heterogeneity in lung cancer (dated by TCRdb to about 2019). The sample's time point label is to be understood as: sample taken at primary tumor resection. Antigens for these TCRs are unknown. The library was obtained by 5' RACE. TCRdb records NextSeq 500 as the sequencer. Clones were called with MiXCR by TCRdb after fastp trimmed the public reads at Q25, and only in-frame beta chains were retained. Under each unique CDR3 protein, matching rows form one entry showing the most common genes and DNA. Here the sample has about 13,000 distinct CDR3 sequences; 4% to 5.5% occur a single time. The ten largest account for roughly a quarter of the sample. Study-level results and caveats: The number of expanded intratumoral alpha and beta TCRs correlated with the tumor nonsynonymous mutation count.

The source was lung tumor tissue, collected at surgery. The origin of the receptors is a male donor with early-stage non-small cell lung cancer.

This clonotype was counted many times. V usage is TRBV3-1 and J usage is TRBJ2-7; D is uncertain. The V gene lost 0 bases and the J gene lost 6 bases, with 9 bases spanning the gap. Germline V gene sequence: CDR1 LGHDT, CDR2 YNNKEL (reference sequence). CDR3 size: 13 residues. CDR3 bases: TGTGCCAGCAGCCAAGACAGGCTGGGCGAGCAGTACTTC. It codes for CASSQDRLGEQYF.

In its sample, this clonotype is medium-sized. As DNA, the CDR3 is TGTGCCAGCAGCTGGTTGGCAGGGAACTATAATTCACCCCTCCACTTT. Translation gives CASSWLAGNYNSPLHF. This chain uses TRBV7-8 with TRBJ1-6; the D gene is possibly TRBD1 (5 bases). This CDR3 has 16 amino acids. V gave up 4 bases and J gave up 3 bases, with 13 bases separating them. The germline gives CDR1 SGHVS, CDR2 FQNEAQ.

In this sample, this clonotype turned up many times. CDR3 in amino acids: CASSYSIFSTGLKGYTF. The CDR3, as DNA: TGTGCCAGCAGTTACTCGATTTTTAGTACGGGCCTTAAGGGCTACACCTTC. V and J are TRBV6-5 and TRBJ1-2, with unresolved D. The CDR3 spans 17 residues. Germline V gives CDR1 MNHEY, CDR2 SVGAGI. Trimming shortened V by 0 bases and J by 8 bases, and 22 bases separated the two germline ends.

This clonotype was seen repeatedly, ten times or more. The chain has TRBV28 and TRBJ1-6, with TRBD1 matching 9 bases. V trimming: 6 bases; J trimming: 6 bases; junction bases outside the gene matches: 9. Germline V CDR1 and CDR2: MDHEN, SYDVKM. The CDR3 extends over 16 amino acids. The CDR3 region is CASSTPGTGTNSPLHF. The CDR3 DNA sequence: TGTGCCAGCAGCACCCCGGGGACAGGGACTAATTCACCCCTCCACTTT.

This clonotype was detected only a few times. This chain links TRBV7-8 with TRBJ1-1, with unresolved D. CDR1 is SGHVS, CDR2 FQNEAQ, per germline. This CDR3 contains 16 residues. V dropped 1 base and J dropped 0 bases, with 12 bases sitting between them. CDR3 sequence (DNA): TGTGCCAGCAGCTTAGTCATAACGACTCTGAACACTGAAGCTTTCTTT. Translation: CASSLVITTLNTEAFF.

This clonotype was detected ten times or more. The chain is built from TRBV20-1 and TRBJ2-3, with TRBD2 identical over 14 bases. The germline gives CDR1 DFQATT, CDR2 SNEGSKA (reference sequence). This CDR3 is 16 amino acids long. Trimming removed 4 bases from V and 7 bases from J; junction bases left unmatched: 10. The CDR3 sequence is CSAKRRGTSGGNTQYF. The CDR3 bases are TGCAGTGCTAAACGCCGGGGGACTAGCGGGGGAAATACGCAGTATTTT.

The chain has TRBV6-1 and TRBJ2-1; maybe TRBD2 (5 bases). This CDR3 has 13 residues. CDR1 and CDR2 (germline): MNHNS, SASEGT. Trimming took 6 bases from V and 9 from J, leaving 15 bases between them. CDR3 DNA: TGTGCCAGCAGATTAAAAGGACGGGGTGAGCAGTTCTTC. Residues: CASRLKGRGEQFF.

This clonotype was seen at least ten times. V usage is TRBV2 and J usage is TRBJ1-5; D unclear. Germline CDR1 reads SNHLY; CDR2 reads FYNNEI. V lost 5 bases to trimming and J lost 4 bases, with 9 bases between them. This CDR3 comprises 13 residues. The CDR3 DNA reads TGTGCCAGCAGTTGGACTGGAAATCAGCCCCAGCATTTT. It is translated as CASSWTGNQPQHF.

A word on this clonotype: With a much larger clone just one base away, this may be a read error. The genes are TRBV7-2 and TRBJ2-6; 7 nucleotides align to TRBD1. The V gene's germline CDR1 is SGHTA and CDR2 FQGNSA. CDR3 length: 17 amino acids. As DNA, the CDR3 is TGTGTCAGCAGCTTAGGTACAGGGGCCTCTGGGGCCAACGTCCTGACTTTC. It translates to CVSSLGTGASGANVLTF.

This clonotype was recorded at least ten times. V and J are TRBV5-5 and TRBJ2-3; 7 nucleotides match TRBD1. V trimming: 4 bases; J trimming: 3 bases; junction bases outside the gene matches: 14. Germline V gene data show CDR1 as SGHKS and CDR2 as YYEKEE (reference sequence). The CDR3 length is 17 residues. The CDR3 sequence is CASSTGYRGGRTDTQYF. CDR3 coding DNA: TGTGCCAGCAGCACGGGTTACAGGGGCGGTCGGACAGATACGCAGTATTTT.

This sequence joins TRBV15 and TRBJ2-5; D is possibly TRBD2 (6 bases). Germline V CDR1 and CDR2: LNHNV, YYDKDF (reference sequence). The length of the CDR3 is 13 residues. The ends were cut back, 5 bases at V and 3 bases at J, with 10 bases in the middle. For the CDR3, the DNA is TGTGCCACCAGCTGGGACTTTAAAGAGACCCAGTACTTC. This gives the protein CATSWDFKETQYF.

The chain couples TRBV7-9 to TRBJ1-6; unclear D gene. This CDR3 region has 15 residues. Trimming took off 1 base at V and 9 bases at J, with 13 bases between the two ends. Per germline, CDR1 SEHNR and CDR2 FQNEAQ (reference sequence). CDR3 sequence (DNA): TGTGCCAGCAGCTTAGGTCAGGTCTCCGGTTCACCCCTCCACTTT. It encodes CASSLGQVSGSPLHF.

This clonotype is labeled as medium-sized. This chain connects TRBV4-1 to TRBJ2-1; D is possibly TRBD1 or TRBD2 (5 bases each). The CDR3 is 14 amino acids. CDR1 and CDR2 from the germline V gene are MGHRA and YSYEKL. Trimming shortened V by 1 base and J by 7 bases, and 11 bases separated the two germline ends. The CDR3 sequence is CASSQVGTGNEQFF. In nucleotides, the CDR3 is TGCGCCAGCAGCCAAGTGGGGACCGGAAATGAGCAGTTCTTC.

This clonotype was seen only a few times. The V call is TRBV14, the J call TRBJ2-2; D gene unclear. CDR3 length: 13 amino acids. Germline CDR1 SGHDN, CDR2 FVKESK. The ends were cut back, 5 bases at V and 6 bases at J, with 10 bases in the middle. The CDR3 spells CASSFINPGELFF. The DNA of the CDR3 is TGTGCCAGCAGCTTTATTAACCCCGGGGAGCTGTTTTTT.

At least ten counts were recorded for this clonotype. The rearrangement joins TRBV7-6 to TRBJ2-7, with 7 bases identical to TRBD1. Germline CDR1 reads SGHVS; CDR2 reads FNYEAQ. CDR3 length equals 16 residues. The trim removed 2 bases at V and 0 bases at J, leaving 7 bases unmatched. The CDR3 nucleotides are TGTGCCAGCAGCTTAAAACAGGGGACCCTCTCCTACGAGCAGTACTTC. Protein: CASSLKQGTLSYEQYF.

This clonotype was counted at least ten times. The J gene is TRBJ1-2, the V gene TRBV6-2 or TRBV6-3; no reliable D call. The CDR3 runs to 12 residues. The germline V gene has CDR1 MNHEY and CDR2 SVGEGT. V lost 2 bases to trimming and J lost 5 bases, with 6 bases between them. The DNA of the CDR3 is TGTGCCAGCAGTTACGATGGTTATGGCTACACCTTC. Translation gives CASSYDGYGYTF.

This clonotype has more than one count but fewer than ten. V and J are TRBV20-1 and TRBJ2-1; D uncertain. This CDR3 spans 13 amino acids. The germline CDR1 and CDR2 sequences are DFQATT and SNEGSKA (reference sequence). Trimming cost V 8 bases and J 0 bases, with 11 bases left between them. CDR3 sequence reads: CSPYGSSYNEQFF. For the CDR3, the DNA is TGCAGTCCCTACGGTAGCTCCTACAATGAGCAGTTCTTC.

The sample holds many counts of this clonotype. The chain employs TRBV10-3 and TRBJ1-1; TRBD1 matches at 7 bases. Germline V gene lookup returns CDR1 ENHRY and CDR2 SYGVKD. This CDR3 has 13 amino acids. With 7 bases clipped from V and 0 bases from J, the junction kept 2 bases outside the gene matches. The CDR3 coding sequence is TGTGCCATCAAAAGGGGGCTGAACACTGAAGCTTTCTTT. It is translated as CAIKRGLNTEAFF.

The CDR3 coding sequence is TGTGCCAGCAGTTTAGGGGCCCCTTTCTTAGCCAAAAACATTCAGTACTTC. Translation gives CASSLGAPFLAKNIQYF. V is TRBV28 and J is TRBJ2-4; D is possibly TRBD1 (5 bases). V gave up 2 bases and J gave up 0 bases, with 14 bases separating them. The CDR3 extends over 17 amino acids. The germline gives CDR1 MDHEN, CDR2 SYDVKM.

At least ten counts were recorded for this clonotype. The chain links TRBV29-1 to TRBJ2-5; possibly TRBD1 for D (5 bases). The V end lost 7 bases, the J end lost 0 bases, and 9 bases lay between the germline ends. Germline CDR1 reads SQVTM; CDR2 reads ANQGSEA. The CDR3 sequence is 12 residues long. The DNA of the CDR3 is TGCAGCGGCCGACAGCACCAAGAGACCCAGTACTTC. This translates into CSGRQHQETQYF. Drawing the rest from reference TRBV29-1 and TRBJ2-5, the complete variable domain is SAVISQKPSRDICQRGTSLTIQCQVDSQVTMMFWYRQQPGQSLTLIATANQGSEATYESGFVIDKFPISRPNLTFSTLTVSNMSPEDSSIYLCSGRQHQETQYFGPGTRLLVL.

This clonotype was detected many times. The chain couples TRBV5-1 to TRBJ2-1; 9 nucleotides agree with TRBD1. The CDR3 sequence is 15 residues long. Per germline, CDR1 SGHRS and CDR2 YFSETQ. V was pared by 0 bases and J by 8 bases, with 6 bases of the junction left unmatched. The CDR3 nucleotides are TGCGCCAGCAGCTTGGACAGGGGGCGAGAGGATGAGCAGTTCTTC. The encoded protein is CASSLDRGREDEQFF.

This clonotype was seen many times. This chain uses TRBV9 with TRBJ2-2, with D unclear. CDR3 length equals 15 residues. Germline CDR1 reads SGDLS; CDR2 reads YYNGEE. Trimming removed 0 bases from V and 1 base from J, with 7 bases in between. The CDR3 DNA reads as TGTGCCAGCAGCGTAGGGCAAATGAACACCGGGGAGCTGTTTTTT. As protein: CASSVGQMNTGELFF.

This clonotype was found many times. This sequence joins TRBV28 and TRBJ1-2; 9 bases align to TRBD1. The CDR3 contains 13 residues. With 6 bases clipped from V and 11 bases from J, the junction kept 10 bases outside the gene matches. The germline V gene has CDR1 MDHEN and CDR2 SYDVKM. CDR3 amino acids: CASRETGGVGYTF. CDR3 DNA: TGTGCCAGCAGAGAGACAGGGGGAGTGGGGTACACCTTC.

At least ten counts were recorded for this clonotype. The chain joins TRBV7-9 to TRBJ2-1; no firm D call. The V and J ends lost 5 bases and 6 bases respectively, with 14 bases between them. CDR1 is SEHNR and CDR2 is FQNEAQ in the germline V gene (reference sequence). This CDR3 spans 14 amino acids. As DNA, the CDR3 is TGTGCCAGCAGCCCCCGATTCGTGTCCAATGAGCAGTTCTTC. This codes for CASSPRFVSNEQFF.

This clonotype was seen many times. The rearrangement joins TRBV7-9 to TRBJ1-2, with TRBD1 matching 8 bases. This CDR3 contains 15 residues. Germline values: CDR1 SEHNR, CDR2 FQNEAQ (reference sequence). J was trimmed by 8 bases and V by 3 bases; bases with no gene match: 11. DNA of the CDR3: TGTGCCAGCAGCTTTCTCCCGGACAGGGATGCAGGCTACACCTTC. Its translation is CASSFLPDRDAGYTF.

This clonotype ranks as medium-sized. The rearrangement links TRBV20-1 to TRBJ2-5; D not resolved. CDR1 is DFQATT, CDR2 SNEGSKA, per germline (reference sequence). V was shortened by 6 bases and J by 4 bases, with 21 bases between the two germline ends. This CDR3 region has 15 residues. The CDR3 sequence is CSADAADGPAETQYF. The CDR3 DNA follows: TGCAGTGCCGACGCCGCCGACGGCCCCGCAGAGACCCAGTACTTC.

The V gene is TRBV5-4, the J gene TRBJ1-1, with unresolved D. This CDR3 region has 14 residues. V dropped 0 bases and J dropped 1 base, with 7 bases sitting between them. The germline V gene encodes CDR1 SGHNT and CDR2 YYREEE (reference sequence). DNA of the CDR3: TGTGCCAGCAGCTTGGCCGCCACGAACACTGAAGCTTTCTTT. Translated, it gives CASSLAATNTEAFF.

The chain has TRBV20-1 and TRBJ2-1; D gene ambiguous. Germline V gene data show CDR1 as DFQATT and CDR2 as SNEGSKA (reference sequence). V was trimmed by 3 bases and J by 1 base, leaving 13 bases between them. The CDR3 runs to 15 residues. The CDR3 loop reads CSASKDHRSYNEQFF. The CDR3 DNA sequence: TGCAGTGCTAGTAAAGACCACCGATCCTACAATGAGCAGTTCTTC.

In its sample, this clonotype was seen many times. This chain joins TRBV20-1 and TRBJ2-5; TRBD2 agrees at 9 bases. Germline CDR1 and CDR2: DFQATT and SNEGSKA (reference sequence). This CDR3 has 13 amino acids. Unmatched junction bases numbered 5, after V lost 5 bases and J lost 4 bases. The CDR3 region is CSAPGTSRETQYF. CDR3 sequence (DNA): TGCAGTGCTCCCGGGACTAGCAGAGAGACCCAGTACTTC.